One and the same sample provided the 25 T cell receptor beta chains below, sequenced in a study of shared clonotypes between healthy human individuals (dated by TCRdb to 2019 to 2021). Library prep was done by the immunoSEQ multiplex PCR assay. This is the immuneACCESS table as TCRdb keeps it, with only in-frame sequences that have V and J called. A part of the clones is gone; compared with another copy, unresolved V genes explain less than half, and the rest is unexplained. The sample table records around 2.5 million clones; 90% to 95% of these occur just once. In total, the top ten clones hold roughly 0.39% of the sample. Material for sequencing was naive CD4+ T cells from PBMCs. The label giving this sample's cell subset or site can be read as: CD45RA+ positively selected. The receptor source for this set is a man aged 18-30 years in good health. Some clones in this sample may be carry-over from other donors' samples.

The CDR3 DNA sequence: TGTGCCAGCAGCCGAGCCGACTCTGGGGCCAACGTCCTGACTTTC. It translates to CASSRADSGANVLTF. V is TRBV5-4 and J is TRBJ2-6; D unresolved. Trimming left V 4 bases short and J 0 bases short, with 8 bases between. The CDR3 is 15 amino acids. Germline lookup yields CDR1 SGHNT and CDR2 YYREEE (reference sequence).

The chain links TRBV28 to TRBJ2-7, with D possibly matching TRBD1 (6 bases). The CDR3 consists of 14 residues. V was pared by 5 bases and J by 5 bases, with 16 bases between. The V gene's germline CDR1 is MDHEN and CDR2 SYDVKM. CDR3 loop: CASSRDRQAHEQYF. The CDR3 nucleotides are TGTGCCAGCAGTCGGGACCGACAGGCCCACGAGCAGTACTTC. Supplemented by reference TRBV28 and TRBJ2-7, the full variable domain reads DVKVTQSSRYLVKRTGEKVFLECVQDMDHENMFWYRQDPGLGLRLIYFSYDVKMKEKGDIPEGYSVSREKKERFSLILESASTNQTSMYLCASSRDRQAHEQYFGPGTRLTVT.

Details on this clone: Other DNA sequences in the same sample also yield this CDR3. The rearrangement uses TRBV5-1 and TRBJ2-1; no definite D call. The V end lost 0 bases, the J end lost 0 bases, and 10 bases lay between the germline ends. The CDR3 consists of 16 residues. Looked up from germline, CDR1 is SGHRS and CDR2 is YFSETQ. This CDR3 reads CASSLAAASSYNEQFF. The CDR3 bases are TGCGCCAGCAGCTTGGCCGCGGCGAGCTCCTACAATGAGCAGTTCTTC. Together with reference TRBV5-1 and TRBJ2-1, the CDR3 gives the full variable domain: KAGVTQTPRYLIKTRGQQVTLSCSPISGHRSVSWYQQTPGQGLQFLFEYFSETQRNKGNFPGRFSGRQFSNSRSEMNVSTLELGDSALYLCASSLAAASSYNEQFFGPGTRLTVL.

As for this clone: Other DNA variants within this sample encode the same CDR3. This sequence joins TRBV28 and TRBJ1-6; D is uncertain. Between the trimmed V and J ends, which lost 6 bases and 6 bases, there was a span of 6 bases. CDR3 length: 12 residues. The germline CDR1 and CDR2 sequences are MDHEN and SYDVKM. The CDR3 reads CASSSPNSPLHF. The CDR3 DNA reads TGTGCCAGCAGCTCTCCTAATTCACCCCTCCACTTT. Full variable domain (rest looked up from reference TRBV28 and TRBJ1-6): DVKVTQSSRYLVKRTGEKVFLECVQDMDHENMFWYRQDPGLGLRLIYFSYDVKMKEKGDIPEGYSVSREKKERFSLILESASTNQTSMYLCASSSPNSPLHFGNGTRLTVT.

This chain joins TRBV30 and TRBJ2-3; 9 bases map to TRBD2. With 2 bases clipped from V and 4 bases from J, the junction kept 7 bases outside the gene matches. The CDR3 loop spans 15 amino acids. Per germline, CDR1 GTSNPN and CDR2 SVGIG (reference sequence). CDR3 loop: CAWSPAGGPPDTQYF. The CDR3 nucleotides read TGTGCCTGGAGTCCAGCGGGAGGCCCGCCAGATACGCAGTATTTT.

The rearrangement links TRBV19 to TRBJ2-7, with a weak D call TRBD1 (5 bases). From germline, CDR1 is LNHDA and CDR2 SQIVND (reference sequence). The CDR3 has 14 residues. Trimming stripped 1 base from V and 2 bases from J, with 9 bases between. In DNA form, the CDR3 reads TGTGCCAGTAGTATAGCAGGGAACCCCTACGAGCAGTACTTC. Protein: CASSIAGNPYEQYF. The full variable domain, completed using reference TRBV19 and TRBJ2-7, is DGGITQSPKYLFRKEGQNVTLSCEQNLNHDAMYWYRQDPGQGLRLIYYSQIVNDFQKGDIAEGYSVSREKKESFPLTVTSAQKNPTAFYLCASSIAGNPYEQYFGPGTRLTVT.

The chain carries TRBV9 and TRBJ1-2, with a tentative D call TRBD1 (5 bases). The CDR3 covers 16 residues. Trimming removed 0 bases from V and 1 base from J, with 13 bases in between. Per germline, CDR1 SGDLS and CDR2 YYNGEE. The CDR3 DNA reads as TGTGCCAGCAGCGTAGTTCCGGGACGGGGTAACTATGGCTACACCTTC. Amino acids: CASSVVPGRGNYGYTF.

The V call is TRBV5-1, the J call TRBJ1-1; 9 bases map to TRBD1. The trim removed 3 bases at V and 3 bases at J, leaving 6 bases unmatched. CDR3 size: 15 residues. Germline V gene data show CDR1 as SGHRS and CDR2 as YFSETQ. The CDR3 loop reads CASSSWTGVDTEAFF. CDR3 bases: TGCGCCAGCAGCTCGTGGACAGGGGTGGACACTGAAGCTTTCTTT.

The chain carries TRBV7-2 and TRBJ1-5; D is uncertain. V lost 2 bases and J 3 bases, leaving 14 bases between the germline ends. CDR1 is SGHTA, CDR2 FQGNSA, per germline. The CDR3 runs 16 residues. The CDR3 sequence: CASSLRVGSANQPQHF. CDR3 sequence (DNA): TGTGCCAGCAGCTTACGGGTAGGGAGCGCCAATCAGCCCCAGCATTTT.

V is TRBV4-1 and J is TRBJ2-5, with unresolved D. The V and J ends lost 1 base and 5 bases respectively, with 23 bases between them. This CDR3 has 18 residues. Germline CDR1 MGHRA, CDR2 YSYEKL. CDR3 amino acids: CASSQVRQRTIGLETQYF. The DNA of the CDR3 is TGCGCCAGCAGCCAAGTCCGGCAAAGAACGATCGGGCTGGAGACCCAGTACTTC.

This chain uses TRBV2 with TRBJ2-5; TRBD1 aligns across 10 bases. This CDR3 region has 15 residues. Germline V lookup: CDR1 SNHLY, CDR2 FYNNEI. The V gene end was trimmed by 4 bases and the J gene end by 4 bases; junction bases not matched to a gene: 6. The CDR3 here is CASSASGTGAETQYF. CDR3 nucleotides: TGTGCCAGCAGTGCATCCGGGACAGGGGCAGAGACCCAGTACTTC.

V and J are TRBV2 and TRBJ2-1; 9 bases are shared with TRBD2. This CDR3 is built from 16 residues. Unmatched junction bases numbered 8, after V lost 6 bases and J lost 2 bases. Germline CDR1 reads SNHLY; CDR2 reads FYNNEI. CDR3 region: CASSSEREETYNEQFF. Written as DNA, the CDR3 is TGTGCCAGCAGCTCGGAGCGGGAGGAAACCTACAATGAGCAGTTCTTC.

CDR3 DNA sequence: TGCGCCAGCAGCCGTAGCGACCCGGGGGGAGATACGCAGTATTTT. This gives the protein CASSRSDPGGDTQYF. This chain connects TRBV5-1 to TRBJ2-3; 7 positions match TRBD2. Per the germline V gene, CDR1 is SGHRS and CDR2 is YFSETQ. V lost 4 bases, J lost 5 bases, and 10 bases stayed unmatched. The CDR3 is 15 amino acids.

This chain uses TRBV7-9 with TRBJ2-1; 8 bases align to TRBD2. The length of the CDR3 is 12 residues. V lost 4 bases and J lost 14; bases outside the gene matches: 7. CDR1 and CDR2 from the germline V gene are SEHNR and FQNEAQ (reference sequence). CDR3: CASSSAGGGEFF. The CDR3 nucleotides read TGTGCCAGCAGCTCCGCGGGGGGAGGGGAGTTCTTC.

The gene calls are TRBV7-2 and TRBJ2-3; 11 bases fit TRBD2. The CDR3 contains 17 residues. Trimming took 1 base from V and 4 from J; bases not matched to a gene: 7. Germline V gene sequence: CDR1 SGHTA, CDR2 FQGNSA. The CDR3 nucleotides read TGTGCCAGCAGCTTAGGACTAGCGGGATGGTCGGCAGATACGCAGTATTTT. Its translation is CASSLGLAGWSADTQYF. Variable domain in full (rest from reference TRBV7-2 and TRBJ2-3): GAGVSQSPSNKVTEKGKDVELRCDPISGHTALYWYRQSLGQGLEFLIYFQGNSAPDKSGLPSDRFSAERTGGSVSTLTIQRTQQEDSAVYLCASSLGLAGWSADTQYFGPGTRLTVL.

The chain joins TRBV5-4 to TRBJ1-1, with D unresolved. V gave up 0 bases and J gave up 3 bases, with 9 bases separating them. Per germline, CDR1 SGHNT and CDR2 YYREEE (reference sequence). This CDR3 is built from 14 residues. CDR3: CASSLGRWDTEAFF. The CDR3 DNA sequence: TGTGCCAGCAGCTTGGGCAGGTGGGACACTGAAGCTTTCTTT.

The chain recombines TRBV7-8 with TRBJ1-5; unclear D gene. V shed 2 bases and J shed 2 bases, with 13 bases lying between them. The CDR3 totals 16 residues. Germline-derived CDR1 and CDR2 are SGHVS and FQNEAQ. The CDR3 nucleotides read TGTGCCAGCAGCTTATCCTGGCGGGCCGGCAATCAGCCCCAGCATTTT. Its protein is CASSLSWRAGNQPQHF. Together with reference TRBV7-8 and TRBJ1-5, the CDR3 gives the full variable domain: GAGVSQSPRYKVAKRGQDVALRCDPISGHVSLFWYQQALGQGPEFLTYFQNEAQLDKSGLPSDRFFAERPEGSVSTLKIQRTQQEDSAVYLCASSLSWRAGNQPQHFGDGTRLSIL.

The chain carries TRBV19 and TRBJ1-2; possibly TRBD1 for D (5 bases). Deletions cut 5 bases from V and 6 bases from J, with 13 bases between. Per germline, CDR1 LNHDA and CDR2 SQIVND (reference sequence). The CDR3 sequence is 13 residues long. The CDR3 bases are TGTGCCAGTAGTCCCCCTGGGGCGAATGGCTACACCTTC. Translated, it gives CASSPPGANGYTF.

J is TRBJ2-7 and V is TRBV7-3, with 7 bases aligning to TRBD1. The CDR3 is 14 amino acids. From germline, CDR1 is SGHTA and CDR2 FQGTGA. Trimming cost V 5 bases and J 2 bases; bases outside gene matches: 6. CDR3 sequence: CASSKGTVPYEQYF. Written as DNA, the CDR3 is TGTGCCAGCAGCAAGGGGACAGTACCCTACGAGCAGTACTTC.

The chain links TRBV5-1 to TRBJ1-5; TRBD1 is a possible D gene (6 bases). V lost 0 bases and J 3 bases, leaving 13 bases between the germline ends. This CDR3 is built from 16 residues. Germline V lookup: CDR1 SGHRS, CDR2 YFSETQ. In nucleotides, the CDR3 is TGCGCCAGCAGCTTGGAAGGGGGGGCCACCAATCAGCCCCAGCATTTT. Encoded protein: CASSLEGGATNQPQHF.

The chain carries TRBV6-6 and TRBJ1-1, with a weak D call TRBD1 (6 bases). V lost 7 bases and J lost 4, with 13 bases in between. The germline V gene encodes CDR1 MNHNY and CDR2 SVGAGI (reference sequence). CDR3 length equals 13 residues. CDR3: CASIKTGPTEAFF. The DNA for the CDR3 is TGTGCCAGCATTAAAACAGGGCCCACTGAAGCTTTCTTT.

The chain joins TRBV11-1 to TRBJ2-5; D unresolved. Trimming cost V 3 bases and J 2 bases, with 10 bases left between them. The CDR3 is 14 residues long. Germline assignment: CDR1 SGHAT and CDR2 FQDESV (reference sequence). DNA for the CDR3: TGTGCCAGCAGCTTGTATCACGGACAAGAGACCCAGTACTTC. It is translated as CASSLYHGQETQYF.

The V gene is TRBV19, the J gene TRBJ1-1; D call uncertain. The CDR3 is made up of 12 amino acids. From germline, CDR1 is LNHDA and CDR2 SQIVND (reference sequence). Trimming removed 7 bases at V and 1 base at J, with 7 bases between. As DNA, the CDR3 is TGTGCCAGTATTGGGGAGAACACTGAAGCTTTCTTT. Its translation: CASIGENTEAFF.

This chain links TRBV27 with TRBJ2-7, with D unresolved. The germline gives CDR1 MNHEY, CDR2 SMNVEV (reference sequence). V was shortened by 4 bases and J by 7 bases, with 11 bases between the two germline ends. The CDR3 length is 12 residues. For the CDR3, the DNA is TGTGCCAGCAGTTCGACCCGTGAGGAGCAGTACTTC. As protein: CASSSTREEQYF.

The count of this clone is one. This chain joins TRBV29-1 and TRBJ2-7; 10 bases are shared with TRBD2. Germline V gene sequence: CDR1 SQVTM, CDR2 ANQGSEA. The CDR3 consists of 13 residues. With V trimmed by 4 bases and J by 6 bases, 6 bases remained unmatched. The CDR3 reads CSVALAGLREQYF. The CDR3 nucleotides read TGCAGCGTTGCACTAGCGGGATTACGCGAGCAGTACTTC.